A selection of T cell receptor beta chains follows, all from one sample in a study of Ad26.COV2.S vaccination and SARS-CoV-2 variants. The data were produced by immunoSEQ multiplex PCR, yet TCRdb's version contains in-frame clones alone and is incomplete. The sample consists of hundreds of thousands of clones, 89% of them appearing once. Sequencing was performed on peripheral blood, taken in a trial of Ad26.COV2.S vaccine versus placebo. These receptors were obtained from a person between 18 and 65 years old who received the Ad26.COV2.S COVID-19 vaccine or a placebo. Each CDR3 is given with its conserved first and last residue. The order of the fields is V gene, D gene, clone size, J gene, CDR3 protein, CDR3 DNA. The D gene is left open where the match is weak. Clone size, where shown, is once, few, many, or a class for clones that have expanded.

V: TRBV29-1
D: TRBD1
size: NA
J: TRBJ1-5
CDR3: CSVGTGVNQPQHF
DNA: TGCAGCGTAGGGACAGGCGTTAATCAGCCCCAGCATTTT

V: TRBV7-9
D: TRBD1
size: NA
J: TRBJ1-3
CDR3: CASSVGTGGRNTIYF
DNA: TGTGCCAGCAGCGTTGGGACAGGGGGTCGAAACACCATATATTTT

V: TRBV19
D: TRBD1
size: NA
J: TRBJ1-1
CDR3: CASSPQDRVDTEAFF
DNA: TGTGCCAGTAGTCCCCAGGACAGGGTGGACACTGAAGCTTTCTTT

V: TRBV5-1
D: NA
size: once
J: TRBJ1-3
CDR3: CASTANGGAGNTIYF
DNA: TGCGCCAGTACCGCGAATGGGGGGGCTGGAAACACCATATATTTT

V: TRBV2
D: NA
size: NA
J: TRBJ1-4
CDR3: CASRLRHTEF
DNA: TGTGCCAGTAGACTCAGGCACACCGAATTT

V: TRBV27
D: TRBD2
size: NA
J: TRBJ2-7
CDR3: CASSHTGTSGSREQYF
DNA: TGTGCCAGCAGTCATACCGGGACTAGCGGGAGTCGAGAGCAGTACTTC

V: TRBV15
D: NA
size: NA
J: TRBJ1-2
CDR3: CATSRDQQGAARGGYTF
DNA: TGTGCCACCAGCAGAGATCAGCAGGGCGCGGCTCGTGGGGGCTACACCTTC

V: TRBV2
D: NA
size: NA
J: TRBJ1-6
CDR3: CASSEMGTANSPLHF
DNA: TGTGCCAGCAGTGAGATGGGGACTGCGAATTCACCCCTCCACTTT

V: TRBV4-1
D: TRBD1
size: once
J: TRBJ2-1
CDR3: CASSPSRDRGSYNEQFF
DNA: TGCGCCAGCAGCCCCTCTCGCGACAGGGGCTCCTACAATGAGCAGTTCTTC

V: TRBV7-2
D: NA
size: NA
J: TRBJ1-4
CDR3: CASTAGARGEKLFF
DNA: TGTGCCAGCACTGCAGGGGCCCGGGGTGAAAAACTGTTTTTT

V: TRBV10-2
D: TRBD1
size: NA
J: TRBJ2-4
CDR3: CASSDREVELAKNIQYF
DNA: TGCGCCAGCAGCGACAGGGAAGTTGAATTAGCCAAAAACATTCAGTACTTC

V: TRBV7-6
D: NA
size: NA
J: TRBJ2-3
CDR3: CASSLGQGDTQYF
DNA: TGTGCCAGCAGCTTAGGCCAAGGAGATACGCAGTATTTT

V: TRBV18
D: NA
size: NA
J: TRBJ2-3
CDR3: CASSPPSKLTDTQYF
DNA: TGTGCCAGCTCACCACCGAGTAAGCTCACAGATACGCAGTATTTT

V: TRBV7-2
D: NA
size: NA
J: TRBJ1-5
CDR3: CASSSAGGNGQPQHF
DNA: TGTGCCAGCAGCTCCGCTGGGGGGAATGGTCAGCCCCAGCATTTT

V: TRBV6-2/TRBV6-3
D: NA
size: NA
J: TRBJ1-5
CDR3: CASSIRGNQPQHF
DNA: TGTGCCAGCAGTATCAGGGGCAATCAGCCCCAGCATTTT

V: TRBV25-1
D: NA
size: NA
J: TRBJ2-5
CDR3: CASSVSGQETQYF
DNA: TGTGCCAGCAGTGTCTCAGGGCAAGAGACCCAGTACTTC

V: TRBV5-1
D: TRBD2
size: NA
J: TRBJ2-1
CDR3: CASSGRTSGGSNEQFF
DNA: TGCGCCAGCAGCGGTCGGACTAGCGGGGGTAGCAATGAGCAGTTCTTC

V: TRBV30
D: NA
size: few
J: TRBJ1-1
CDR3: CAWKTGAQDEAFF
DNA: TGTGCCTGGAAAACCGGGGCGCAAGATGAAGCTTTCTTT

V: TRBV5-6
D: NA
size: many
J: TRBJ1-2
CDR3: CASSLGQLGYTF
DNA: TGTGCCAGCAGCTTAGGGCAGCTTGGCTACACCTTC

V: TRBV6-5
D: TRBD1
size: NA
J: TRBJ2-5
CDR3: CASNLDRVQETQYF
DNA: TGTGCCAGTAACCTTGACAGGGTTCAGGAGACCCAGTACTTC

V: TRBV7-6
D: NA
size: NA
J: TRBJ2-1
CDR3: CASSSSRDTGPLGREQFF
DNA: TGTGCCAGCAGCTCCTCCCGAGATACAGGACCACTGGGGCGTGAGCAGTTCTTC

V: TRBV6-1
D: TRBD2
size: NA
J: TRBJ2-7
CDR3: CASSDRTSQNYEQYF
DNA: TGTGCCAGCAGTGACCGGACTAGTCAAAACTACGAGCAGTACTTC

V: TRBV7-3
D: NA
size: NA
J: TRBJ2-3
CDR3: CASSLTGTRTDTQYF
DNA: TGTGCCAGCAGCTTAACGGGAACTAGGACAGATACGCAGTATTTT

V: TRBV29-1
D: NA
size: NA
J: TRBJ2-5
CDR3: CSASEAQETQYF
DNA: TGCAGCGCATCCGAGGCGCAAGAGACCCAGTACTTC

V: TRBV19
D: TRBD1
size: NA
J: TRBJ1-5
CDR3: CASSRDRGGQPQHF
DNA: TGTGCCAGTAGTAGAGACAGGGGGGGTCAGCCCCAGCATTTT

V: TRBV5-1
D: TRBD1
size: NA
J: TRBJ1-5
CDR3: CASSETGASNQPQHF
DNA: TGCGCCAGCAGCGAGACAGGGGCTAGCAATCAGCCCCAGCATTTT

V: TRBV6-5
D: NA
size: NA
J: TRBJ1-2
CDR3: CASRDSWGGYTF
DNA: TGTGCCAGCAGGGACTCGTGGGGTGGCTACACCTTC

V: TRBV10-3
D: TRBD2
size: NA
J: TRBJ2-3
CDR3: CAISVGREGTDTQYF
DNA: TGTGCCATCAGTGTTGGGCGGGAGGGCACAGATACGCAGTATTTT

V: TRBV27
D: TRBD2
size: NA
J: TRBJ2-3
CDR3: CASWDLAERSDTQYF
DNA: TGTGCCAGCTGGGATCTAGCGGAGAGATCAGATACGCAGTATTTT

V: TRBV4-3
D: NA
size: NA
J: TRBJ1-5
CDR3: CASSLTDGLGPQHF
DNA: TGCGCCAGCAGCCTCACGGACGGTCTTGGGCCCCAGCATTTT

V: TRBV13
D: NA
size: few
J: TRBJ2-7
CDR3: CASSASESYEQYF
DNA: TGTGCCAGCTCGGCTAGCGAGTCCTACGAGCAGTACTTC

V: TRBV5-5
D: NA
size: NA
J: TRBJ1-4
CDR3: CASSGRQGSTNEKLFF
DNA: TGTGCCAGCAGCGGAAGGCAGGGGAGTACTAATGAAAAACTGTTTTTT

V: TRBV6-5
D: NA
size: NA
J: TRBJ2-4
CDR3: CASSYSAAAKNIQYF
DNA: TGTGCCAGCAGTTACTCGGCAGCTGCCAAAAACATTCAGTACTTC

V: TRBV30
D: NA
size: once
J: TRBJ2-2
CDR3: CAWKQDSVSGELFF
DNA: TGTGCCTGGAAACAGGACAGCGTGTCCGGGGAGCTGTTTTTT

V: TRBV5-1
D: NA
size: NA
J: TRBJ2-7
CDR3: CASSLVLSGSYEQYF
DNA: TGCGCCAGCAGCTTGGTCCTTAGCGGCTCCTACGAGCAGTACTTC

V: TRBV19
D: NA
size: NA
J: TRBJ2-7
CDR3: CASSIKGVEWYEQYF
DNA: TGTGCCAGTAGTATAAAGGGTGTTGAGTGGTACGAGCAGTACTTC

V: TRBV15
D: NA
size: NA
J: TRBJ1-5
CDR3: CATSRVAASQHF
DNA: TGTGCCACCAGCAGAGTAGCAGCTTCCCAGCATTTT

V: TRBV19
D: NA
size: NA
J: TRBJ1-1
CDR3: CASSIDGNTEAFF
DNA: TGTGCCAGTAGTATTGACGGGAACACTGAAGCTTTCTTT

V: TRBV2
D: NA
size: NA
J: TRBJ1-1
CDR3: CASSLRGGGNTEAFF
DNA: TGTGCCAGCAGTCTCCGGGGTGGTGGGAACACTGAAGCTTTCTTT

V: TRBV7-2
D: NA
size: NA
J: TRBJ2-1
CDR3: CASSPLRTRSSYNEQFF
DNA: TGTGCCAGCAGCCCTCTCCGGACTCGCAGCTCCTACAATGAGCAGTTCTTC

V: TRBV4-3
D: NA
size: NA
J: TRBJ1-4
CDR3: CASSQGGRAREKLFF
DNA: TGCGCCAGCAGCCAAGGTGGCCGGGCGCGGGAAAAACTGTTTTTT

V: TRBV20-1
D: TRBD2
size: NA
J: TRBJ2-7
CDR3: CSASPGLAGPTYEQYF
DNA: TGCAGTGCTAGTCCGGGACTAGCGGGGCCTACCTACGAGCAGTACTTC

V: TRBV12-3/TRBV12-4
D: NA
size: NA
J: TRBJ1-5
CDR3: CASSSENQPQHF
DNA: TGTGCCAGCAGTTCTGAGAATCAGCCCCAGCATTTT

V: TRBV29-1
D: TRBD2
size: NA
J: TRBJ2-1
CDR3: CSVGGLAGVSEQFF
DNA: TGCAGCGTTGGGGGACTAGCGGGAGTCAGTGAGCAGTTCTTC

V: TRBV6-2/TRBV6-3
D: NA
size: NA
J: TRBJ2-7
CDR3: CASSETGKRYEQYF
DNA: TGTGCCAGCAGTGAGACAGGAAAGCGCTACGAGCAGTACTTC

V: TRBV20-1
D: NA
size: few
J: TRBJ1-2
CDR3: CSASSPLAVNYGYTF
DNA: TGCAGTGCTAGTAGTCCCTTGGCAGTTAACTATGGCTACACCTTC

V: TRBV18
D: TRBD1
size: NA
J: TRBJ1-1
CDR3: CASSSDRVGTEAFF
DNA: TGTGCCAGCTCATCCGACAGGGTAGGCACTGAAGCTTTCTTT

V: TRBV2
D: NA
size: NA
J: TRBJ2-7
CDR3: CASTSYRHGSYEQYF
DNA: TGTGCCAGCACCTCCTACCGACACGGTTCCTACGAGCAGTACTTC

V: TRBV18
D: NA
size: NA
J: TRBJ2-3
CDR3: CASSPLGGGETDTQYF
DNA: TGTGCCAGCTCACCCCTCGGGGGCGGTGAAACAGATACGCAGTATTTT

V: TRBV18
D: NA
size: NA
J: TRBJ2-2
CDR3: CASSPKTGTGELFF
DNA: TGTGCCAGCTCACCAAAAACAGGGACCGGGGAGCTGTTTTTT

V: TRBV23-1
D: NA
size: once
J: TRBJ2-3
CDR3: CASSQSRQGRSDTQYF
DNA: TGCGCCAGCAGTCAATCAAGGCAGGGGAGGTCAGATACGCAGTATTTT

V: TRBV30
D: NA
size: NA
J: TRBJ2-3
CDR3: CALGAASTDTQYF
DNA: TGTGCCTTAGGGGCAGCTAGCACAGATACGCAGTATTTT

V: TRBV6-5
D: NA
size: NA
J: TRBJ1-6
CDR3: CASKIGQGINSPLHF
DNA: TGTGCCAGCAAAATTGGGCAGGGGATTAATTCACCCCTCCACTTT

V: TRBV29-1
D: TRBD1
size: NA
J: TRBJ1-1
CDR3: CSVEDRGRLMNTEAFF
DNA: TGCAGCGTCGAGGACAGGGGGCGTTTGATGAACACTGAAGCTTTCTTT

V: TRBV30
D: NA
size: once
J: TRBJ1-2
CDR3: CAWSVPEVRYGYTF
DNA: TGTGCCTGGAGTGTACCCGAGGTTCGCTATGGCTACACCTTC

V: TRBV30
D: TRBD1
size: NA
J: TRBJ2-6
CDR3: CAWGTGSSGANVLTF
DNA: TGTGCCTGGGGGACAGGGAGCTCTGGGGCCAACGTCCTGACTTTC

V: TRBV18
D: NA
size: NA
J: TRBJ2-7
CDR3: CASSPTLYEQYF
DNA: TGTGCCAGCTCGCCAACACTATACGAGCAGTACTTC